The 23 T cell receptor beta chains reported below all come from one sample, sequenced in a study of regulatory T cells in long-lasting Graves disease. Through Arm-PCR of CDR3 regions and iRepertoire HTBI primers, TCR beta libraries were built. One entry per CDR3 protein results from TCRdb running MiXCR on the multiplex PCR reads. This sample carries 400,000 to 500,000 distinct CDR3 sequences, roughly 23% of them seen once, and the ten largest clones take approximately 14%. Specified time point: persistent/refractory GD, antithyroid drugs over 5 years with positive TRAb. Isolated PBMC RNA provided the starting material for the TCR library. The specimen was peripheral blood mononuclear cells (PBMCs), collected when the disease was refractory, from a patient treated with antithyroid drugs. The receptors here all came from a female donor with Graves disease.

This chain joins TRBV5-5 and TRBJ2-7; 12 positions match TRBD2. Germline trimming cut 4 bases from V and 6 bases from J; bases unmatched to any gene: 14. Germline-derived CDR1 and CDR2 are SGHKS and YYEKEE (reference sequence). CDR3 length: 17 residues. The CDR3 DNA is TGTGCCAGCAGCACCCAGACTAGCGGGGGTTTAGCTGTCGAGCAGTACTTC. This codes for CASSTQTSGGLAVEQYF.

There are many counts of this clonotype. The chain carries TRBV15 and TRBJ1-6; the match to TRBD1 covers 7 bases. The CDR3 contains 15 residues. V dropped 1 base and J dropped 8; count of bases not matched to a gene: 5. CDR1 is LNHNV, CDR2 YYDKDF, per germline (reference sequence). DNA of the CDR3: TGTGCCACCAGCAGAGGGACAGGTCTGGATTCACCCCTCCACTTT. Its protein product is CATSRGTGLDSPLHF.

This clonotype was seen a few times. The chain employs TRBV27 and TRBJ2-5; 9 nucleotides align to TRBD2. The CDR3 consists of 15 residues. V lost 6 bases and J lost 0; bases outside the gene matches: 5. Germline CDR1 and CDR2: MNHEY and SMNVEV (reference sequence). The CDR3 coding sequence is TGTGCCAGCAGGTCGCCTAGCGGGAACCAAGAGACCCAGTACTTC. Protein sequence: CASRSPSGNQETQYF.

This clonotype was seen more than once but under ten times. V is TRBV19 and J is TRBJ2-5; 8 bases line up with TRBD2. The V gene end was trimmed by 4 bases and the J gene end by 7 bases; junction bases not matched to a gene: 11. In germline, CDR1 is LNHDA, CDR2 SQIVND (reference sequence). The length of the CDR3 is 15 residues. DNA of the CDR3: TGTGCCAGTAGTACTCTAGCGGGCGGCCAACGGACCCAGTACTTC. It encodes CASSTLAGGQRTQYF.

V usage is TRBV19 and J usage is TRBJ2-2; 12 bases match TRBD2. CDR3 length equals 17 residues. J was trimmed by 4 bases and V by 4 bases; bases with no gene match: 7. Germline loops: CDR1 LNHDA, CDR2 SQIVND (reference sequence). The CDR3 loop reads CASSTPSGRGFTGELFF. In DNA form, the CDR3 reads TGTGCCAGTAGTACTCCTAGCGGGAGGGGTTTCACCGGGGAGCTGTTTTTT.

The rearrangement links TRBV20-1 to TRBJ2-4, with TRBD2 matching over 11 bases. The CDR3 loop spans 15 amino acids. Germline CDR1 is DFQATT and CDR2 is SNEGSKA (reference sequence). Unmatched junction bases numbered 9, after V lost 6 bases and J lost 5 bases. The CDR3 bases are TGCAGTGCACGATTAGCGGGAGGGCCCCAAAACATTCAGTACTTC. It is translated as CSARLAGGPQNIQYF.

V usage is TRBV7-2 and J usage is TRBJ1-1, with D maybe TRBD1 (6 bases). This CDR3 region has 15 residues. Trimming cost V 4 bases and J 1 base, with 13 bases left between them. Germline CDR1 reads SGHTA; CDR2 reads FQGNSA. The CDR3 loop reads CASSSGTYTNTEAFF. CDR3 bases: TGTGCCAGCAGCTCCGGGACATATACGAACACTGAAGCTTTCTTT.

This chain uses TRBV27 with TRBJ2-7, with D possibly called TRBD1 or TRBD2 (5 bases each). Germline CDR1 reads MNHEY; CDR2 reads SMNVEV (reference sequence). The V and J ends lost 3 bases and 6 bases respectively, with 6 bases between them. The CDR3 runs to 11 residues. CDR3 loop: CASSFGTEQYF. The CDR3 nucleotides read TGTGCCAGCAGTTTTGGGACCGAGCAGTACTTC.

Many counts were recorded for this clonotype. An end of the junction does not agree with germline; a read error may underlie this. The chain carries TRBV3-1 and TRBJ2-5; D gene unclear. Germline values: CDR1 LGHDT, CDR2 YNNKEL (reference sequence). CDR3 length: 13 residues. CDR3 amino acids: CASSQVGQETQYF. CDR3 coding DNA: TGCGCCAGCAGCCAAGTAGGGCAAGAGACCCAGTACTTC.

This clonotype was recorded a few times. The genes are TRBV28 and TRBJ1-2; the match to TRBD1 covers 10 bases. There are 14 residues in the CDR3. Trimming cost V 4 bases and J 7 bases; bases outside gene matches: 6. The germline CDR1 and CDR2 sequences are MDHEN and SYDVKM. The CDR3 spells CASSSPDRGGGYTF. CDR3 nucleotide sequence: TGTGCCAGCAGTTCCCCGGACAGGGGGGGTGGCTACACCTTC.

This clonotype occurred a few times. The DNA for the CDR3 is TGTGCCAGCAACACCCTCGTCAGGAGCCCTGTCTCTGGAAACACCATATATTTT. Protein: CASNTLVRSPVSGNTIYF. V and J are TRBV6-2 or TRBV6-3 and TRBJ1-3; D gene ambiguous. CDR1 and CDR2 (germline): MNHEY, SVGEGT. The CDR3 is 18 residues long. V shed 7 bases and J shed 0 bases, with 22 bases lying between them.

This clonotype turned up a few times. CDR3 DNA sequence: TGTGCCAGCAGCTTGGCGTCAGGGGGCTCGGAGACCCAGTACTTC. Its protein product is CASSLASGGSETQYF. The chain couples TRBV2 to TRBJ2-5, with 8 bases aligning to TRBD1. V gave up 6 bases and J gave up 5 bases; unmatched junction bases: 11. This CDR3 is built from 15 residues. Germline V gives CDR1 SNHLY, CDR2 FYNNEI.

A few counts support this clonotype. CDR3 sequence: CASSFAGGNTEAFF. In nucleotides, the CDR3 is TGTGCCAGCAGTTTTGCAGGGGGCAACACTGAAGCTTTCTTT. The V and J genes are TRBV6-2 or TRBV6-3 and TRBJ1-1; TRBD1 agrees at 8 bases. This CDR3 has 14 residues. Germline trimming cut 4 bases from V and 2 bases from J; bases unmatched to any gene: 3. Germline CDR1 is MNHEY and CDR2 is SVGEGT.

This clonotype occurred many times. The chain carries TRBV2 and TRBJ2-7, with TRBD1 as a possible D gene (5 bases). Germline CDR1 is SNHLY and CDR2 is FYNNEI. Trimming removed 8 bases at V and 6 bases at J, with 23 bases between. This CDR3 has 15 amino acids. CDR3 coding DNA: TGTGCCAGCGGAAAACGTCATCAGGGCACTACCGAGCAGTACTTC. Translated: CASGKRHQGTTEQYF.

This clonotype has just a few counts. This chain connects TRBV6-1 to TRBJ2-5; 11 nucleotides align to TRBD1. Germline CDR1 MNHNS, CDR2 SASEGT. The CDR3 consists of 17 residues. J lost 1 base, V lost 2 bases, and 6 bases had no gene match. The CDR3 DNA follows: TGTGCCAGCAGTGAATGGGGGACAGGGGGAGGCCAAGAGACCCAGTACTTC. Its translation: CASSEWGTGGGQETQYF.

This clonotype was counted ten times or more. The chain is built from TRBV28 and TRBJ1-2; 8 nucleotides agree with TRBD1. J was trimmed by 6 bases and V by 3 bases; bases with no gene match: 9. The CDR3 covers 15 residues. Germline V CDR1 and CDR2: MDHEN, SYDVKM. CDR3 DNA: TGTGCCAGCAGTTTTCAGGGGGCCTTATTCCATGGCTACACCTTC. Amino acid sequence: CASSFQGALFHGYTF.

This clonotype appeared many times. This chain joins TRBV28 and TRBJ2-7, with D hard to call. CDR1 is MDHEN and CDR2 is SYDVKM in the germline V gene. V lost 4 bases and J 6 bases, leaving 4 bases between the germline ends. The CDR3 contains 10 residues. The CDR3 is CASSSTEQYF. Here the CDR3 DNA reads TGTGCCAGCAGTTCCACCGAGCAGTACTTC.

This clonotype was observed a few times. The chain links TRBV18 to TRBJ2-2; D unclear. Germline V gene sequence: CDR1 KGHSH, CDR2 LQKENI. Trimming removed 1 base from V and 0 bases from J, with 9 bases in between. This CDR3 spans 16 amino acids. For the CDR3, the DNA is TGTGCCAGCTCACCACAAGGACCAGCGAACACCGGGGAGCTGTTTTTT. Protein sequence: CASSPQGPANTGELFF.

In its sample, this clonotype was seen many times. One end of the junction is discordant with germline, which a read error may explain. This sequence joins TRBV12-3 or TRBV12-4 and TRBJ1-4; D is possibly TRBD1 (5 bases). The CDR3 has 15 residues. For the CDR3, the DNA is TGTGCCAGCAGCTTAGCTGGGGCGGATAATGAAAAACTGTTTTTT. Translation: CASSLAGADNEKLFF.

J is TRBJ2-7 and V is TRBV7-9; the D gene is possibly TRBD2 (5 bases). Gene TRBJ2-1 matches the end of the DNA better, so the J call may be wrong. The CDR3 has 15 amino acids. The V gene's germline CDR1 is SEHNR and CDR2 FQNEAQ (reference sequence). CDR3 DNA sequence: TGTGCCAGCAGCTCCGCCTACCGGGGTCGGAATGAGCAGTTCTTC. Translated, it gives CASSSAYRGRNEQFF.

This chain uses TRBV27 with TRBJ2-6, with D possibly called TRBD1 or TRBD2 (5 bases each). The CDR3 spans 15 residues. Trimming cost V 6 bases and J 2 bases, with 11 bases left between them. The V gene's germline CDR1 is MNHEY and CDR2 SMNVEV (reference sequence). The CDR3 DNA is TGTGCCAGCAGGCCGAGAGGGGCTGGGGCCAACGTCCTGACTTTC. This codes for CASRPRGAGANVLTF. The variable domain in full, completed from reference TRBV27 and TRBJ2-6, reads EAQVTQNPRYLITVTGKKLTVTCSQNMNHEYMSWYRQDPGLGLRQIYYSMNVEVTDKGDVPEGYKVSRKEKRNFPLILESPSPNQTSLYFCASRPRGAGANVLTFGAGSRLTVL.

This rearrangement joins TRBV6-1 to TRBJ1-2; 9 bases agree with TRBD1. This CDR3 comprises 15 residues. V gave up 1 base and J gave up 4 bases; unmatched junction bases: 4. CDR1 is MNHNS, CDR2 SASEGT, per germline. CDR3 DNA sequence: TGTGCCAGCAGTGAAGGGACAGGGGAAATCTATGGCTACACCTTC. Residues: CASSEGTGEIYGYTF.

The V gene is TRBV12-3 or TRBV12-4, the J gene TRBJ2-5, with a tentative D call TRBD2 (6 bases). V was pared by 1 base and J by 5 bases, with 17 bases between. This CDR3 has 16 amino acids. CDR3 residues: CASSLGWEVQRETQYF. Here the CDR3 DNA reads TGTGCCAGCAGTTTAGGGTGGGAGGTACAGAGGGAGACCCAGTACTTC.